The source of this T cell receptor (beta chain) is a study of OX40 agonist ivuxolimab in advanced cancers. Study details: Ivuxolimab is a fully human IgG2 antibody that activates OX40 (CD134).

The study, taken as a whole, reports: At doses 0.1 to 3.0 mg/kg, CD4+ and CD8+ clones expanded. Low normalized T-cell clonal expansion was additionally recorded for some nonresponders. In general, CD8+ T cells held more expanded clones than CD4+ did, on average.

About this clone itself: The antigen is not known.

Using immunoSEQ multiplex PCR, the repertoire was profiled, and TCRdb retains in-frame clones only, with some absent. Of tens of thousands of clones listed, 84% are singletons. The receptor was isolated from an adult with an advanced solid tumor such as melanoma, head and neck, liver or kidney cancer. This material consisted of CD4+ or CD8+ T cells sorted from blood, taken in a trial of the OX40 agonist ivuxolimab.

The CDR3 loop is CASSLTPGEKQYF. Here the CDR3 DNA reads TGTGCCAGCAGCTTAACCCCGGGTGAGAAGCAGTACTTC. This chain uses TRBV7-3 with TRBJ2-7; D remains ambiguous. With 0 bases removed from V and 8 bases from J, the gap between germline ends came to 11 bases. The CDR3 spans 13 residues. The germline gives CDR1 SGHTA, CDR2 FQGTGA.